This T cell receptor beta chain was documented in a study of blood T cells in healthy people across ages. Notes on the study in general: Estimates of diversity drawn from one million T cells were considered underestimates.

CDR1 is MNHEY and CDR2 is SVGAGI in the germline V gene. This CDR3 is built from 16 residues. Trimming removed 2 bases from V and 4 bases from J; junction bases left unmatched: 10. At least ten counts were recorded for this clonotype. Its antigen is not identified. The authors ran a second PCR of about 7 to 11 cycles using a sample-barcoded 5' primer and a J-beta primer mix. TCRdb called the 5' RACE reads again in MiXCR, with one record for every CDR3 protein. The table has hundreds of thousands of distinct CDR3 sequences, around half seen once; the top ten hold around 23%. This sequence joins TRBV6-5 and TRBJ2-7; 8 positions match TRBD1. The TCR sequence derives from a man aged 80 or over in good health. The sample was blood. The CDR3 DNA reads as TGTGCCAGCAGTTACAACCGGGACAGGATAAAATACGAGCAGTACTTC. It specifies CASSYNRDRIKYEQYF.